This TCR beta chain was recorded in a study of early T cells in non-severe SARS-CoV-2 infection. Germline lookup yields CDR1 MNHEY and CDR2 SVGAGI. V lost 9 bases to trimming and J lost 10 bases; unmatched junction nucleotides: 9. This CDR3 comprises 12 residues. This clonotype was found many times. Individual cDNA molecules were tagged with unique molecular identifiers, the study reported. TCRdb re-derived calls from the 5' RACE reads in MiXCR, one entry per CDR3 protein. The sample yields around 70,000 distinct CDR3 sequences, 12% seen once. Material for sequencing was whole blood. The V call is TRBV6-5, the J call TRBJ1-3; 7 bases are shared with TRBD1. This clonotype was obtained from an adult who was a healthcare worker with PCR-confirmed SARS-CoV-2 infection or an uninfected control (not recorded which). The CDR3 nucleotides read TGTGCCAGTCGGACAGGATCGGGGACCATATATTTT. This translates into CASRTGSGTIYF.